Below are 14 T cell receptor beta chains sequenced from a single sample in a study of control samples from healthy donors and cancer patients. The repertoire was sequenced with immunoSEQ multiplex PCR; TCRdb's copy has only in-frame clones and lacks some. The data contain 50,000 or so clones, over 90% of them singletons. What was sequenced was PBMCs. Every receptor here comes from a woman aged 50 to 60 with head and neck cancer.

The gene calls are TRBV5-1 and TRBJ2-5; D may be TRBD2 (5 bases). The CDR3 is 13 residues long. Deletions cut 0 bases from V and 5 bases from J, with 8 bases between. In germline, CDR1 is SGHRS, CDR2 YFSETQ. The DNA for the CDR3 is TGCGCCAGCAGCTTGGAGGAGCGGGAGACCCAGTACTTC. The encoded protein is CASSLEERETQYF.

The chain combines TRBV12-5 with TRBJ1-6; no reliable D call. Trimming took off 5 bases at V and 7 bases at J, with 12 bases between the two ends. Germline CDR1 is LGHNT and CDR2 is FRNRAP. The CDR3 has 14 residues. The CDR3 nucleotides are TGTGCTAGTGGTCCTACAAGAGAAAATTCACCCCTCCACTTT. It specifies CASGPTRENSPLHF.

The genes are TRBV5-1 and TRBJ2-7; D might be TRBD1 (6 bases). The CDR3 covers 15 residues. Trimming removed 5 bases at V and 7 bases at J, with 22 bases between. Germline loops: CDR1 SGHRS, CDR2 YFSETQ. CDR3 loop: CASRETGFNSEEQYF. The CDR3 coding sequence is TGCGCCAGCAGGGAAACAGGGTTTAATTCAGAAGAGCAGTACTTC.

The chain uses TRBV24-1 and TRBJ1-5; D is unclear. Looked up from germline, CDR1 is KGHDR and CDR2 is SFDVKD. V was pared by 4 bases and J by 0 bases, with 9 bases between. The CDR3 is 15 residues long. CDR3 in DNA: TGTGCCACCAGTGACAGTCCAAATAGCAATCAGCCCCAGCATTTT. This translates into CATSDSPNSNQPQHF.

The chain couples TRBV3-1 (or the pseudogene TRBV3-2) to TRBJ1-3; tentative D call: TRBD1 (5 bases). The CDR3 covers 16 residues. CDR1 LGHDT and CDR2 YNNKEL come from the germline V gene (reference sequence). The V and J ends lost 4 bases and 4 bases respectively, with 17 bases between them. The CDR3 nucleotides read TGTGCCAGCAGCCCCTACCCGGGGACGGGGGGAAACACCATATATTTT. Amino acids: CASSPYPGTGGNTIYF.

V gene TRBV10-3 combines with J gene TRBJ2-1; perhaps TRBD1 as D (5 bases). Trimming cost V 6 bases and J 6 bases, with 9 bases left between them. The germline CDR1 and CDR2 sequences are ENHRY and SYGVKD. The CDR3 sequence is 12 residues long. CDR3 in DNA: TGTGCCATCAGCAGGGAAAGCAATGAGCAGTTCTTC. This sequence encodes CAISRESNEQFF.

The J gene is TRBJ1-4, the V gene TRBV6-1; 8 bases agree with TRBD1. CDR1 and CDR2 (germline): MNHNS, SASEGT. The V and J ends lost 4 bases and 0 bases, in that order; junction bases with no gene match: 7. The CDR3 loop spans 17 amino acids. The chain's CDR3 is CASSVTGGLSTNEKLFF. The CDR3 DNA sequence: TGTGCCAGCAGTGTCACAGGGGGACTCTCAACTAATGAAAAACTGTTTTTT.

V usage is TRBV19 and J usage is TRBJ1-1; 8 nucleotides line up with TRBD1. Looked up from germline, CDR1 is LNHDA and CDR2 is SQIVND (reference sequence). With 7 bases clipped from V and 4 bases from J, the junction kept 8 bases outside the gene matches. This CDR3 has 14 amino acids. This CDR3 reads CASIPYRGSTEAFF. As DNA, the CDR3 is TGTGCCAGTATTCCATACAGGGGGAGCACTGAAGCTTTCTTT.

CDR3 amino acids: CASSLSHNTGELFF. CDR3 sequence (DNA): TGTGCCAGCAGCTTGTCCCATAACACCGGGGAGCTGTTTTTT. This rearrangement joins TRBV5-4 to TRBJ2-2; no firm D call. The V end was cut by 1 base, the J end by 2 bases, with 6 bases between. This CDR3 contains 14 residues. Germline V lookup: CDR1 SGHNT, CDR2 YYREEE (reference sequence).

V is TRBV29-1 and J is TRBJ1-2, with 9 bases that match TRBD1. The CDR3 is made up of 12 amino acids. The V and J ends lost 4 bases and 8 bases, in that order; junction bases with no gene match: 5. CDR1 SQVTM and CDR2 ANQGSEA come from the germline V gene. CDR3 protein: CSVVPTGGGYTF. CDR3 bases: TGCAGCGTTGTTCCGACAGGGGGAGGCTACACCTTC. The full variable domain, with the rest looked up from reference TRBV29-1 and TRBJ1-2, is SAVISQKPSRDICQRGTSLTIQCQVDSQVTMMFWYRQQPGQSLTLIATANQGSEATYESGFVIDKFPISRPNLTFSTLTVSNMSPEDSSIYLCSVVPTGGGYTFGSGTRLTVV.

V gene TRBV7-9 combines with J gene TRBJ1-5; D gene uncertain. Germline values: CDR1 SEHNR, CDR2 FQNEAQ (reference sequence). The V and J ends lost 5 bases and 7 bases respectively, with 9 bases between them. The CDR3 contains 12 residues. This CDR3 is CASSRDGQPQHF. CDR3 DNA: TGTGCCAGCAGCCGCGATGGGCAGCCCCAGCATTTT.

V gene TRBV19 combines with J gene TRBJ2-7; D may correspond to TRBD1 or TRBD2 (5 bases each). V lost 3 bases and J lost 1, with 16 bases in between. CDR1 is LNHDA, CDR2 SQIVND, per germline (reference sequence). The CDR3 consists of 16 residues. CDR3 nucleotide sequence: TGTGCCAGTAGTATCGGCCCTTGGGACGGATCCTACGAGCAGTACTTC. Its protein is CASSIGPWDGSYEQYF.

The chain carries TRBV5-1 and TRBJ2-1, with TRBD1 identical over 9 bases. Germline V gene sequence: CDR1 SGHRS, CDR2 YFSETQ. The CDR3 sequence is 14 residues long. V trimming: 6 bases; J trimming: 6 bases; junction bases outside the gene matches: 7. The CDR3 DNA reads TGCGCCAGCACCCCTGACAGGGGGGCCAATGAGCAGTTCTTC. This gives the protein CASTPDRGANEQFF.

V gene TRBV7-9 combines with J gene TRBJ1-2; TRBD1 is a possible D gene (5 bases). Germline assignment: CDR1 SEHNR and CDR2 FQNEAQ (reference sequence). V lost 1 base and J 8 bases, leaving 17 bases between the germline ends. The CDR3 has 15 residues. The CDR3 DNA reads TGTGCCAGCAGCTTAGGGGACCGTCACTACGAGGGCTACACCTTC. Translation: CASSLGDRHYEGYTF.